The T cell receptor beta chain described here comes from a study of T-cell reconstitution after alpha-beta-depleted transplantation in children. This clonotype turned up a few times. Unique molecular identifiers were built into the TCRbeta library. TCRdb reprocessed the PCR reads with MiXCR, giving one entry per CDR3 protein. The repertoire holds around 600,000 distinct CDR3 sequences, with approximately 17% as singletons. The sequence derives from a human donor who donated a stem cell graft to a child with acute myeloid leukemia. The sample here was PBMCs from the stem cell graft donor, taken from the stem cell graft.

In nucleotides, the CDR3 is TGCGCCAGCAGCTTGGACGGGACAGGGGGAAACACCATATATTTT. This sequence encodes CASSLDGTGGNTIYF. The V and J genes are TRBV5-1 and TRBJ1-3; 9 positions agree with TRBD1. There are 15 residues in the CDR3. Germline V lookup: CDR1 SGHRS, CDR2 YFSETQ. The J segment lost 4 bases and the V segment lost 0 bases, leaving 2 bases of the junction unmatched.